The TCR beta chain described here comes from a study of CD8+ T cells in alopecia areata. In each case, RNA was isolated and then reverse transcribed into cDNA as the sequencing template. Profiled with immunoSEQ multiplex PCR; TCRdb holds only in-frame clones, not every one. The sample contains 30,000 to 35,000 clones, around 59% of which appear only once. V was shortened by 4 bases and J by 9 bases, with 23 bases between the two germline ends. CDR1 and CDR2 from the germline V gene are SGHDT and YYEEEE. The CDR3 covers 16 residues. Whole-study findings and limits: Alphabeta T cells residing in normal skin are also sequenced in scalp samples. Clonality in lesional scalp, especially alopecia totalis/universalis, exceeded that of normal scalp.

Peripheral blood, together with lesional scalp punch biopsies, was collected from alopecia areata patients. In regard to this clone: No antigen is known for it.

The rearrangement links TRBV5-6 to TRBJ2-1, with D possibly being TRBD1 (7 bases). The TCR was taken from a human donor with alopecia areata. Sequenced sample: NKG2D-high CD8+ T cells sorted from blood. CDR3 coding DNA: TGTGCCAGCAGCCTGGGACTGGCGGGAAGACAGGGTGAGCAGTTCTTC. The encoded protein is CASSLGLAGRQGEQFF.